This passage covers 15 T cell receptor beta chains from one sample sequenced in a study of blood T cell repertoires in COVID-19. The protocol was immunoSEQ multiplex PCR, while the TCRdb copy is restricted to in-frame clones and leaves out a portion. The profile shows 220,000 or so clones, more than 80% of them singletons. The sequenced sample was PBMCs or T cells enriched from blood (not recorded which). The receptor set was obtained from a man aged 45-65 years who had been exposed to COVID-19.

This clone was observed a single time. Here the CDR3 reads CASSKGRTGSYEQYV. CDR3 DNA sequence: TGTGCCAGCAGCAAAGGGAGGACAGGGTCCTACGAGCAGTACGTC. The chain carries TRBV21-1 and TRBJ2-7; TRBD1, as called in the table, went unchecked against the DNA. TRBV21-1 is described as a pseudogene. This CDR3 has 15 residues.

This clone was detected only a few times. The chain has TRBV19 and TRBJ1-5; D is ambiguous. This CDR3 is built from 14 residues. Trimming removed 2 bases from V and 5 bases from J, with 10 bases in between. Germline loops: CDR1 LNHDA, CDR2 SQIVND (reference sequence). CDR3 amino acids: CASSITHPDQPQHF. As DNA, the CDR3 is TGTGCCAGTAGTATAACCCACCCGGATCAGCCCCAGCATTTT. Filled out from reference TRBV19 and TRBJ1-5, the complete variable domain reads DGGITQSPKYLFRKEGQNVTLSCEQNLNHDAMYWYRQDPGQGLRLIYYSQIVNDFQKGDIAEGYSVSREKKESFPLTVTSAQKNPTAFYLCASSITHPDQPQHFGDGTRLSIL.

The chain couples TRBV6-5 to TRBJ2-3; TRBD1 matches at 8 bases. V lost 6 bases, J lost 6 bases, and 11 bases stayed unmatched. Germline V gene sequence: CDR1 MNHEY, CDR2 SVGAGI. The CDR3 runs 15 residues. The CDR3 loop is CASRLGQGLADTQYF. The CDR3 bases are TGTGCCAGCAGGCTCGGACAGGGCCTGGCGGATACGCAGTATTTT.

The chain is built from TRBV28 and TRBJ1-2; TRBD1 is a possible D gene (6 bases). The CDR3 extends over 16 amino acids. The germline CDR1 and CDR2 sequences are MDHEN and SYDVKM. V was pared by 4 bases and J by 0 bases, with 15 bases between. CDR3 sequence reads: CASSSQGSSTNYGYTF. In nucleotides, the CDR3 is TGTGCCAGCAGTTCACAGGGCAGCTCAACTAACTATGGCTACACCTTC.

CDR3 coding DNA: TGTGCCAGCAGTGTGGACAGGAACACCGGGGAGCTGTTTTTT. Protein product: CASSVDRNTGELFF. The rearrangement links TRBV2 to TRBJ2-2; TRBD1 is a possible D gene (6 bases). Germline V CDR1 and CDR2: SNHLY, FYNNEI. Deletions cut 4 bases from V and 1 base from J, with 7 bases between. This CDR3 comprises 14 residues.

The chain employs TRBV28 and TRBJ2-6, with TRBD2 as a possible D gene (6 bases). This CDR3 contains 16 residues. The germline gives CDR1 MDHEN, CDR2 SYDVKM. The V end lost 4 bases, the J end lost 0 bases, and 10 bases lay between the germline ends. CDR3: CASSSGGASGANVLTF. DNA of the CDR3: TGTGCCAGCAGTTCAGGCGGGGCCTCTGGGGCCAACGTCCTGACTTTC.

The table lists this clone with a count of one. This rearrangement joins TRBV18 to TRBJ1-2; 10 nucleotides align to TRBD1. Germline CDR1 KGHSH, CDR2 LQKENI. V trimming: 4 bases; J trimming: 8 bases; junction bases outside the gene matches: 4. The CDR3 runs to 13 residues. The CDR3 here is CASSRGTGEGYTF. As DNA, the CDR3 is TGTGCCAGCTCACGAGGGACAGGGGAAGGCTACACCTTC.

This clone was detected only a few times. This chain links TRBV27 with TRBJ2-1; TRBD2 matches at 7 bases. Germline trimming cut 5 bases from V and 8 bases from J; bases unmatched to any gene: 6. Germline CDR1 is MNHEY and CDR2 is SMNVEV (reference sequence). The CDR3 is 13 amino acids. In nucleotides, the CDR3 is TGTGCCAGCAGTCTGGGCGGGAGAGATGAGCAGTTCTTC. This encodes CASSLGGRDEQFF.

J is TRBJ2-2 and V is TRBV24-1; TRBD2 aligns across 13 bases. Germline V gene data show CDR1 as KGHDR and CDR2 as SFDVKD. This CDR3 contains 17 residues. V was pared by 4 bases and J by 5 bases, with 6 bases of the junction left unmatched. CDR3 nucleotide sequence: TGTGCCACCAGTGACCGGACTAGCGGGAGTCTGACCGGGGAGCTGTTTTTT. It yields the protein CATSDRTSGSLTGELFF.

V is TRBV5-1 and J is TRBJ1-6, with D perhaps TRBD1 (5 bases). Trimming removed 3 bases at V and 6 bases at J, with 16 bases between. The germline CDR1 and CDR2 sequences are SGHRS and YFSETQ. The CDR3 loop spans 16 amino acids. CDR3 nucleotide sequence: TGCGCCAGCAGCTCCCTGGGCGGGGGGAGTAATTCACCCCTCCACTTT. As protein: CASSSLGGGSNSPLHF. The entire variable domain, with the rest obtained from reference TRBV5-1 and TRBJ1-6, is as follows: KAGVTQTPRYLIKTRGQQVTLSCSPISGHRSVSWYQQTPGQGLQFLFEYFSETQRNKGNFPGRFSGRQFSNSRSEMNVSTLELGDSALYLCASSSLGGGSNSPLHFGNGTRLTVT.

This sequence joins TRBV28 and TRBJ1-1, with D possibly matching TRBD1 (5 bases). The V end lost 4 bases, the J end lost 8 bases, and 17 bases lay between the germline ends. This CDR3 is 14 amino acids long. The germline CDR1 and CDR2 sequences are MDHEN and SYDVKM. In DNA form, the CDR3 reads TGTGCCAGCAGTTCGTTTGGCGGGGGGGTGGAAGCTTTCTTT. Encoded protein: CASSSFGGGVEAFF.

J is TRBJ1-1 and V is TRBV6-5; D is unclear. The CDR3 is 12 amino acids. Germline CDR1 MNHEY, CDR2 SVGAGI. V was pared by 5 bases and J by 3 bases, with 7 bases between. CDR3 bases: TGTGCCAGCAGTCTCCGGGACACTGAAGCTTTCTTT. Translating it yields CASSLRDTEAFF.

CDR3 in amino acids: CASSVAAATGELFF. DNA of the CDR3: TGCGCCAGCAGCGTCGCGGCTGCCACCGGGGAGCTGTTTTTT. J is TRBJ2-2 and V is TRBV5-1; D unresolved. With 4 bases removed from V and 4 bases from J, the gap between germline ends came to 11 bases. This CDR3 has 14 amino acids. The germline V gene has CDR1 SGHRS and CDR2 YFSETQ.

This rearrangement joins TRBV4-1 to TRBJ1-5; a possible D gene is TRBD1 (6 bases). V gave up 3 bases and J gave up 7 bases, with 25 bases separating them. The CDR3 is made up of 18 amino acids. Per the germline V gene, CDR1 is MGHRA and CDR2 is YSYEKL. CDR3 bases: TGCGCCAGCAGCCAGGTCCCACCTTCACGACAGGAGGCCCAGCCCCAGCATTTT. As protein: CASSQVPPSRQEAQPQHF.

The chain has TRBV19 and TRBJ1-1; the D gene is possibly TRBD1 (6 bases). Trimming removed 5 bases at V and 4 bases at J, with 11 bases between. This CDR3 region has 13 residues. Germline lookup yields CDR1 LNHDA and CDR2 SQIVND (reference sequence). CDR3 protein: CASSFGGSTEAFF. The CDR3 region has the DNA TGTGCCAGTAGTTTTGGGGGCTCCACTGAAGCTTTCTTT.